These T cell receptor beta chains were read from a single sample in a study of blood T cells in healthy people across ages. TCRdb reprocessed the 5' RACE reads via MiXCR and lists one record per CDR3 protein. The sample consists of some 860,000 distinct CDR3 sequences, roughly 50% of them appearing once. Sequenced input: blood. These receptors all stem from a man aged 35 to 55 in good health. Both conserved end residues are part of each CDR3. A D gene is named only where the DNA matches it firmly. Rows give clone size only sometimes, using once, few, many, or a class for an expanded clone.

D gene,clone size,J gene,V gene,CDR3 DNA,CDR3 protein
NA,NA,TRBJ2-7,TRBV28,TGTGCCAGCAGTCCGTATGGGGTCTACGAGCAGTACTTC,CASSPYGVYEQYF
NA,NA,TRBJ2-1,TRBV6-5,TGTGCCAGCAGTTACCTGGTTTCCCACAATGAGCAGTTCTTC,CASSYLVSHNEQFF
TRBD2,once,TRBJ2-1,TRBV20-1,TGCAGTGCTAGAGATCCAGCGGGATTCAATGAGCAGTTCTTC,CSARDPAGFNEQFF
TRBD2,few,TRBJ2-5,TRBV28,TGTGCCAGCAGAGCCCGACAGTCCCCCGGGGGGTACCAAGAGACCCAGTACTTC,CASRARQSPGGYQETQYF
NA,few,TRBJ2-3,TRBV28,TGTGCCAGCAGTCCCCGCGGCAGTCCTAGCACAGATACGCAGTATTTT,CASSPRGSPSTDTQYF
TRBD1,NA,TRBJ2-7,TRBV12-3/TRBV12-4,TGTGCCAGCAGTTTAGAGAAGACAGGGGGCTACGAGCAGTACTTC,CASSLEKTGGYEQYF
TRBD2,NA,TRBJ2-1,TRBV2,TGTGCCAGCAGTGAGAATAGCGGGGTTGAGCAGTTCTTC,CASSENSGVEQFF
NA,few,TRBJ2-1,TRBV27,TGTGCCAGCAGTCATGGACAGCACAATGAGCAGTTCTTC,CASSHGQHNEQFF
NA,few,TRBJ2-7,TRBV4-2,TGTGCCAGCAGCCAAGTAGGGGGACCAGGCGACAATGAGCAGTACTTC,CASSQVGGPGDNEQYF
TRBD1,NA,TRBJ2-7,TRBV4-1,TGCGCCAGCAGCCAGACGGCCCAGGGGGACTACGAGCAGTACTTC,CASSQTAQGDYEQYF
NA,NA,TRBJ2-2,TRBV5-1,TGCGCCAGCAGCGCAGAATACAGGGATACCGGGGAGCTGTTTTTT,CASSAEYRDTGELFF
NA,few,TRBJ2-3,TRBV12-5,TGTGCTAGTGGTTTAGGAGATACGCAGTATTTT,CASGLGDTQYF
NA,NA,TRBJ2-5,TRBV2,TGTGCCAGCAGTGAAGCTAGCGGCCAAGAGACCCAGTACTTC,CASSEASGQETQYF
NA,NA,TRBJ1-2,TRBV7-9,TGTGCCAGCAGCTTAGAGGGGGAAGGCTATGGCTACACCTTC,CASSLEGEGYGYTF
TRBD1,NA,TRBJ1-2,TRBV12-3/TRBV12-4,TGTGCCAGCAGGTGGGACGACGGGACAGATTTAAACTATGGCTACACCTTC,CASRWDDGTDLNYGYTF
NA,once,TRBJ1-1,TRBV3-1,TGTGCCAGCAGTCAAGAGACGGACGTAAACACTGAAGCTTTCTTT,CASSQETDVNTEAFF
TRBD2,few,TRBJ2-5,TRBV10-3,TGTGCCATCAGTGACCCGGGGGGTCCGATAGAGACCCAGTACTTC,CAISDPGGPIETQYF
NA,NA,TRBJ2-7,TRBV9,TGTGCCAGCAGCGTAGAAGTAGCCGGCGAGCAGTACTTC,CASSVEVAGEQYF
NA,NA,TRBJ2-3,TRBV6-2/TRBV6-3,TGTGCCAGCAACATAGGCCCGATTTACCGGACAGATACGCAGTATTTT,CASNIGPIYRTDTQYF
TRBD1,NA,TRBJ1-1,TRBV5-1,TGCGCCAGCAACGGACAGGGGGCTATTAACACTGAAGCTTTCTTT,CASNGQGAINTEAFF
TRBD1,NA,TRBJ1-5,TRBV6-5,TGTGCCAGCAGGCAACAGGGGGTCGGGCAGCCCCAGCATTTT,CASRQQGVGQPQHF
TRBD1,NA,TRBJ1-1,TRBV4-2,TGTGCCAGCAGCCAAGGGACAGGGATAACTGAAGCTTTCTTT,CASSQGTGITEAFF
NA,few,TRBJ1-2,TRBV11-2,TGTGCCAGCAGCTTAGTCGGGACCCTCTATGGCTACACCTTC,CASSLVGTLYGYTF
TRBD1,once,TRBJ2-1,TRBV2,TGTGCCAGCGGTCGTGGGACAGGGGACAATGAGCAGTTCTTC,CASGRGTGDNEQFF
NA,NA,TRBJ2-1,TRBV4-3,TGCGCCAGCAGCCAAGGCAGGGGCAATGAGCAGTTCTTC,CASSQGRGNEQFF
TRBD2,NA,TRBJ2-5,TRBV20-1,TGCAGTGCTAGAGTTGGGCGGGGGGCAGGGGAGACCCAGTACTTC,CSARVGRGAGETQYF
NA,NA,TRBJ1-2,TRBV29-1,TGCAGCGTTGTCGAAGGGGGCTATGGCTACACCTTC,CSVVEGGYGYTF
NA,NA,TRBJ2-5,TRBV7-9,TGTGCCAGCATCTCACCCAGGGCCACAGCCCAGGAGACCCAGTACTTC,CASISPRATAQETQYF
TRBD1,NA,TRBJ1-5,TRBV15,TGTGCCACCAGCAGAATCAGACAGGGCGGTCAGCCCCAGCATTTT,CATSRIRQGGQPQHF
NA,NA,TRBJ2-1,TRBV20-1,TGCAGTGCAACCTCGGGAGTTAGGACTTACAATGAGCAGTTCTTC,CSATSGVRTYNEQFF
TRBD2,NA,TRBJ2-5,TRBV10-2,TGCGCCAGCAGCCCAACCCCAGCGGGGTGGGAGACCCAGTACTTC,CASSPTPAGWETQYF
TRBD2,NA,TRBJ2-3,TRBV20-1,TGCAGTGCGCGGACTAGCGGTTGGGTGACAGATACGCAGTATTTT,CSARTSGWVTDTQYF
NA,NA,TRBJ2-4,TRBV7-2,TGTGCCAGCAGCCTTTTCGGACGTGGGACCGAAAACATTCAGTACTTC,CASSLFGRGTENIQYF
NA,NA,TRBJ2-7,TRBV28,TGTGCCAGCAGTTTAATGCCAGGCCGGAACGAGCAGTACTTC,CASSLMPGRNEQYF
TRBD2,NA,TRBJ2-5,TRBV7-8,TGTGCCAGCAGCTTAGGGACTAGCGTTTATCAAGAGACCCAGTACTTC,CASSLGTSVYQETQYF
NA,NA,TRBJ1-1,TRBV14,TGTGCCAGCAGCCACACCCTCCAACGGGCAGGGAAGGCTGAAGCTTTCTTT,CASSHTLQRAGKAEAFF
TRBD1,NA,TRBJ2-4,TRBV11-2,TGTGCCAGCGGCTTTGCGGGACAGGTTAACATTCAGTACTTC,CASGFAGQVNIQYF
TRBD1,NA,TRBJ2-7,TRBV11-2,TGTGCCAGCAGCCCTTGGGCGGGGACAGGGTCTGGCGAGCAGTACTTC,CASSPWAGTGSGEQYF
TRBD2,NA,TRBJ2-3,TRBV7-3,TGTGCCAGCAGCTTAATAGGAAAAAGGACTAGCGGGAGGGGCACAGATACGCAGTATTTT,CASSLIGKRTSGRGTDTQYF
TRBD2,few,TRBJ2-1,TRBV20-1,TGCAGTGCTAGCGTCAGGACTAGCGGGACTGATGAGCAGTTCTTC,CSASVRTSGTDEQFF
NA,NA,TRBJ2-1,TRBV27,TGTGCCAGCAGTTTGGCCTCTCCGTCCAGCCCCCCTGGCAATGAGCAGTTCTTC,CASSLASPSSPPGNEQFF
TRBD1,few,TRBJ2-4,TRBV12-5,TGTGCTAGTGGTCCAGGGGGTGTGAACATTCAGTACTTC,CASGPGGVNIQYF
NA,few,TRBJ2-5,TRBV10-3,TGTGCCATCTCCCAGGGGTGGGAGCAGTACTTC,CAISQGWEQYF
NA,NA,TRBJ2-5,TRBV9,TGTGCCAGCAGCCACAGGCGGGAAAGCGGGGAGACCCAGTACTTC,CASSHRRESGETQYF
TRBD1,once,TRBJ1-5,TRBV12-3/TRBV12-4,TGTGCCGGCAGGGACAGGGGGAGCAATCAGCCCCAGCATTTT,CAGRDRGSNQPQHF
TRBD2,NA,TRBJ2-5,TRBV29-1,TGCAGCGTTGAATTTGGACTAGCAGAGACCCAGTACTTC,CSVEFGLAETQYF